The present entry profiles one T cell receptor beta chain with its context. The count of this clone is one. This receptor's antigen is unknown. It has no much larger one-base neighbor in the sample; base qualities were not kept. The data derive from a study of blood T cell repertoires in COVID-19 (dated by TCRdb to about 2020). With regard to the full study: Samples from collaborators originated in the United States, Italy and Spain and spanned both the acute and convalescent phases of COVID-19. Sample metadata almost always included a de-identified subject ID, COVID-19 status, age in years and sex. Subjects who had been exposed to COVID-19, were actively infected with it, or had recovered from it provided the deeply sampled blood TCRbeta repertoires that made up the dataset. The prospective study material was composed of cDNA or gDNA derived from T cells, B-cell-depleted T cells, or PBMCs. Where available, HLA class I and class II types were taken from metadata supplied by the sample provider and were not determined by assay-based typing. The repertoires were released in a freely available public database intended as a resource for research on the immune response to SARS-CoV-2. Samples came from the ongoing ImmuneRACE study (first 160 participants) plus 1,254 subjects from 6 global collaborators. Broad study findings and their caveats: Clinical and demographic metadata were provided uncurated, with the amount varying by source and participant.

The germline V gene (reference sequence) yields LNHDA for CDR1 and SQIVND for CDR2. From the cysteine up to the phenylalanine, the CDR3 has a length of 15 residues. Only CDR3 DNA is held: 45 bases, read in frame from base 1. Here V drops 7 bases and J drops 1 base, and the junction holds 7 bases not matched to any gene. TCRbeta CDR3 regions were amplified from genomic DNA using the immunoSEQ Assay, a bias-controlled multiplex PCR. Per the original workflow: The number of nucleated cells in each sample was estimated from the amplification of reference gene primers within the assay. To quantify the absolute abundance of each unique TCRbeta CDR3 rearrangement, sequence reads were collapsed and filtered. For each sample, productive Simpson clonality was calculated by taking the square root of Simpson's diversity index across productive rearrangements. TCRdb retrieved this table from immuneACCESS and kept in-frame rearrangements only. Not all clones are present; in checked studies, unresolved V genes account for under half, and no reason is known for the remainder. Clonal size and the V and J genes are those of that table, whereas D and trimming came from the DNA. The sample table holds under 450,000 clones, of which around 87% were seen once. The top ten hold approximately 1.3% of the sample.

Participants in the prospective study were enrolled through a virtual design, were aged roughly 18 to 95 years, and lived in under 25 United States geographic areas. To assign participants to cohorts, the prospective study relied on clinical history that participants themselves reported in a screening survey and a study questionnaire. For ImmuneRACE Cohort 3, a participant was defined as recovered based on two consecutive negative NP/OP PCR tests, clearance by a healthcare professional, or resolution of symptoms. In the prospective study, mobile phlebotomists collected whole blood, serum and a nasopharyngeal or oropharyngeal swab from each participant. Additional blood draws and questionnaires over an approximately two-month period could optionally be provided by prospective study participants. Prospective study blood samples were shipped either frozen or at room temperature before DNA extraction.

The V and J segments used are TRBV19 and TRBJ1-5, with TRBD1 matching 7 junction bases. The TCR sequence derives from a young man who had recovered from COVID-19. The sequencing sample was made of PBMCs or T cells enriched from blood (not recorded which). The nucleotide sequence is TGTGCCAGTACCACGACAGGGACAAGCAATCAGCCCCAGCATTTT. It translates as CASTTTGTSNQPQHF.